This TCR beta chain emerged from a study of tumor and adjacent non-tumor tissue in lung cancer. Points from the study as a whole: Shorter survival was associated with higher TCR diversity in tumors.

The germline V gene encodes CDR1 SQVTM and CDR2 ANQGSEA. This CDR3 comprises 12 residues. V shed 6 bases and J shed 6 bases, with 15 bases lying between them. Comments on this clonotype: The antigen is not known. Given a much more abundant clone one base away, this may be a read error. This CDR3 is missing its conserved last phenylalanine or tryptophan, likely due to a read error.

RNA was extracted from bulk tissue without any cell sorting. A modified ARM-PCR protocol with three rounds of nested PCR amplified TCRbeta. Via MiXCR, TCRdb re-called the multiplex PCR reads, giving one row per CDR3 protein. Of around 210,000 distinct CDR3 sequences listed, about 76% are singletons. The sample was lung tumor tissue. This receptor was identified in a man between 60 and 75 years old with non-small cell lung cancer. The V call is TRBV29-1, the J call TRBJ2-7; D is possibly TRBD2 (5 bases). CDR3 loop: CSVSGEGREQYL. The CDR3 nucleotides are TGCAGCGTCTCGGGCGAGGGTCGCGAGCAGTACTTA.